These T cell receptor beta chains were read from a single sample in a study of read filtering for tumor transcriptome and immune sequencing. TCRdb re-analysed the reads in MiXCR, keeping a single row per CDR3 protein. The sample has 93,000 or so distinct CDR3 sequences; roughly 21% are singletons. Sequencing used a population of CD138-negative cells sorted from bone marrow. The receptors come from a donor at least 40 years old with multiple myeloma. Each CDR3 is given with its conserved first and last residue. D genes are given only for firm matches. Size values are once, few and many counts, or a class for expanded clones, and some rows have none.

>many|TRBD1|TRBV14|TRBJ2-2
TGTGCCAGCCCTGACGGGACAGGGGGGACCGGGGAGCTGTTTTTT
CASPDGTGGTGELFF
>many|TRBD1|TRBV30|TRBJ2-7
TGTGCCTGGAGTAAAGACAGGGGCTACGAGCAGTACTTC
CAWSKDRGYEQYF
>-|-|TRBV5-1|TRBJ2-3
TGCGCCAGCACCGAATCGACAGATACGCAGTATTTT
CASTESTDTQYF
>many|-|TRBV4-2|TRBJ2-7
TGTGCCAGCAGCCAAGTGCTAGTCGGCGAGCAGTACTTC
CASSQVLVGEQYF
>-|-|TRBV4-1|TRBJ1-3
TGCGCCAGCAGCCCGGACGTCTTCTCTGGAAACACCATATATTTT
CASSPDVFSGNTIYF
>-|-|TRBV20-1|TRBJ1-5
TGCAGTACTGTACAACCCTTGAGCAATCAGCCCCAGCATTTT
CSTVQPLSNQPQHF
>-|-|TRBV4-1|TRBJ1-5
TGCGCCAGCAGCCAACAGAGCAATCAGCCCCAGCATTTT
CASSQQSNQPQHF
>many|-|TRBV6-1|TRBJ2-1
TGTGCCAGCCAGTACAATGAGCAGTTCTTC
CASQYNEQFF
>many|-|TRBV2|TRBJ2-5
TGTGCCAGCAGTGAAAATCCGGGGAGATACATAGAGACCCAGTACTTC
CASSENPGRYIETQYF
>-|TRBD1|TRBV11-2|TRBJ2-2
TGTGCCAGCAGCTACGGGACAGGGTGGAACACCCGGGAGCTGTTTTTT
CASSYGTGWNTRELFF
>many|-|TRBV7-8|TRBJ1-4
TGTGCCAGCAGCCCCTTGAGGGTTGGTAATGAAAAACTGTTTTTT
CASSPLRVGNEKLFF
>many|-|TRBV7-9|TRBJ1-1
TGTGCCAGCAGCTCTACGGCTGCGCACACTGAAGCTTTCTTT
CASSSTAAHTEAFF
>few|-|TRBV30|TRBJ1-1
TGTGCCTGGTTTTCGGGTTGGACTGAAGCTTTCTTT
CAWFSGWTEAFF
>-|TRBD1|TRBV29-1|TRBJ1-2
TGCAGCGTTAAAGGGGGCTTCTCCTCCTATGGCTACACCTTC
CSVKGGFSSYGYTF
>many|-|TRBV28|TRBJ1-1
TGTGCCAGCAGTGTTCCAACGGGGATGGGAGCTGAAGCTTTCTTT
CASSVPTGMGAEAFF
>many|TRBD1|TRBV27|TRBJ2-1
TGTGCCAGCAGTTGGGACAGTAAGAATGAGCAGTTCTTC
CASSWDSKNEQFF
>-|-|TRBV11-2|TRBJ1-2
TGTGCCAGCAGCTTAGGCGGGACTCTAGGCGCCTATGGCTACACCTTC
CASSLGGTLGAYGYTF
>many|-|TRBV7-9|TRBJ1-1
TGTGCCAGCAGCTTATTTGGTGAAGCTTTCTTT
CASSLFGEAFF
>-|-|TRBV9|TRBJ1-3
TGTGCCAGCAGCTCTGCCTGGGGGGACACCATATATTTT
CASSSAWGDTIYF
>many|-|TRBV5-6|TRBJ2-1
TGTGCCAGCAGCTTGGTCAGGGCGAGGGAGCAGTTCTTC
CASSLVRAREQFF
>few|TRBD2|TRBV7-2|TRBJ2-5
TGTGCCAGCAGCTTGGGACTAGCGGGGGGGTATTTTTCGGAGACCCAGTACTTC
CASSLGLAGGYFSETQYF
>many|TRBD1|TRBV3-1|TRBJ2-7
TGTGCCAGCAGTCGCGACAGGGGCGAGCAGTACTTC
CASSRDRGEQYF
>once|-|TRBV27|TRBJ1-1
TGTGCCAGCAGTCCCGGCCCTGGGTATATAACTGAAGCTTTCTTT
CASSPGPGYITEAFF
>-|-|TRBV7-9|TRBJ1-1
TGTGCCAGCAGCTCCTTACAGGGTGAGGTCACTGAAGCTTTCTTT
CASSSLQGEVTEAFF
>many|TRBD2|TRBV12-3/TRBV12-4|TRBJ2-3
TGTGCCAGCAGATACGTAGCGGGGGGTAGCACAGATACGCAGTATTTT
CASRYVAGGSTDTQYF
>few|-|TRBV5-1|TRBJ2-7
TGCGCCAGCAGCTTGGGTGGGGTTCGTGACGAGCAGTACTTC
CASSLGGVRDEQYF
>many|TRBD1|TRBV5-1|TRBJ1-2
TGCGCCAGCAGCTTACCGGGACAGGGACTCGGCTACACCTTC
CASSLPGQGLGYTF
>once|TRBD2|TRBV2|TRBJ2-3
TGTGCCAGCAGTGACGGGGGGGGACGTCCAGATACGCAGTATTTT
CASSDGGGRPDTQYF